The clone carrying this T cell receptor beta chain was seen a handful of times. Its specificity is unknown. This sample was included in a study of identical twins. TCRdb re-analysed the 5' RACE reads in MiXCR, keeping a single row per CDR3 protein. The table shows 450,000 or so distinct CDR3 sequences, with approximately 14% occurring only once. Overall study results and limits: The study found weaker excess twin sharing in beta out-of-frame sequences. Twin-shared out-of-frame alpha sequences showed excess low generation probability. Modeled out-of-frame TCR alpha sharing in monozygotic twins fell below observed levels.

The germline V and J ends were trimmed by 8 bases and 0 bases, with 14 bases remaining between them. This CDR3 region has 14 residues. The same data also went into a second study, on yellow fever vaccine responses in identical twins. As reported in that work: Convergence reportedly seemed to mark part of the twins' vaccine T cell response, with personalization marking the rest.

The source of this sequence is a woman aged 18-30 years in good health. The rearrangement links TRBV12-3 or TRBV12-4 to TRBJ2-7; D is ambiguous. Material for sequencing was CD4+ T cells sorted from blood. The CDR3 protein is CASVEEAVSYEQYF. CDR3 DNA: TGTGCCAGCGTAGAAGAGGCGGTCTCCTACGAGCAGTACTTC.